This T cell receptor (beta chain) is drawn from a study of T cell changes during pregnancy in multiple sclerosis. Clones were read by immunoSEQ multiplex PCR, and TCRdb kept only the in-frame ones, dropping some. Of approximately 90,000 clones in the sample, over 80% are singletons; the top ten hold 2% to 2.5%. Germline-derived CDR1 and CDR2 are SGHDT and YYEEEE. This CDR3 contains 16 residues. The V end was cut by 4 bases, the J end by 0 bases, with 16 bases between. Sequences were derived from peripheral blood, sampled after pregnancy. The clonotype was recovered from a female donor with multiple sclerosis, enrolled in a pregnancy study. The chain uses TRBV5-6 and TRBJ1-2; D call uncertain. Here the CDR3 reads CASSLTFERANYGYTF. In nucleotides, the CDR3 is TGTGCCAGCAGCCTAACGTTTGAGAGGGCTAACTATGGCTACACCTTC.